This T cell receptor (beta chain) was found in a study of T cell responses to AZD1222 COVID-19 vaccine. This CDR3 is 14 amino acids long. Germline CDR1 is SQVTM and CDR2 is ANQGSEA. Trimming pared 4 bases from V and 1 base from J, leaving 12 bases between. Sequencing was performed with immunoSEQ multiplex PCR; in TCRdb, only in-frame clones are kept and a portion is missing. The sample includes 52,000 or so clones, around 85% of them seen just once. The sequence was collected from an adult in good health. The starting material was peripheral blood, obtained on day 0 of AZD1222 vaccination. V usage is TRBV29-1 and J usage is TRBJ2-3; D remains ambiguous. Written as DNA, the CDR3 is TGCAGCGTTGGGGAAGAAGGCGGCACAGATACGCAGTATTTT. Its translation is CSVGEEGGTDTQYF.